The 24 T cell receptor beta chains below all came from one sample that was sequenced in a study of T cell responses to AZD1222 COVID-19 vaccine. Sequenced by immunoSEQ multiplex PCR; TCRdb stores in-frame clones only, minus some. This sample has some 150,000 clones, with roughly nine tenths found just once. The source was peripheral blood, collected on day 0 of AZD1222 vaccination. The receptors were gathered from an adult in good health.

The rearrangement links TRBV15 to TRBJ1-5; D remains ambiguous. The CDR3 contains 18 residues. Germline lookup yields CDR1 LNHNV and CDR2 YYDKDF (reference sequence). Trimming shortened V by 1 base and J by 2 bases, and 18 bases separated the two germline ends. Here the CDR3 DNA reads TGTGCCACCAGCAGAGCACGCAATGGGAGAGGAGGCAATCAGCCCCAGCATTTT. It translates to CATSRARNGRGGNQPQHF.

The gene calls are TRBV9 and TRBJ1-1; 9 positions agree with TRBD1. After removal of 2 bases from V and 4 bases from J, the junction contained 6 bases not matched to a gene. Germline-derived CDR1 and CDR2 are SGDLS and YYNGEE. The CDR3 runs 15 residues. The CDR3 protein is CASSVRTGEGTEAFF. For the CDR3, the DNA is TGTGCCAGCAGCGTCCGGACAGGGGAGGGCACTGAAGCTTTCTTT.

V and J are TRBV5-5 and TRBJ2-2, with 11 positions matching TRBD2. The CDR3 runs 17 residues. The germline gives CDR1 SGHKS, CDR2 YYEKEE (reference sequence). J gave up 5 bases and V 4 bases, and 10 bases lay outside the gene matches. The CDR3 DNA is TGTGCCAGCAGCGGGGGCATAGCGGGAGGGCCGACCGGGGAGCTGTTTTTT. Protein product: CASSGGIAGGPTGELFF.

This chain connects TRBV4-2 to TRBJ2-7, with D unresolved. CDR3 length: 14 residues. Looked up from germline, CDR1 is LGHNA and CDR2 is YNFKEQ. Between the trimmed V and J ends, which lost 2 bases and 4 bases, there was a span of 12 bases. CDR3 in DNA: TGTGCCAGCAGCCAATCCATAGTGGGTTACGAGCAGTACTTC. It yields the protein CASSQSIVGYEQYF.

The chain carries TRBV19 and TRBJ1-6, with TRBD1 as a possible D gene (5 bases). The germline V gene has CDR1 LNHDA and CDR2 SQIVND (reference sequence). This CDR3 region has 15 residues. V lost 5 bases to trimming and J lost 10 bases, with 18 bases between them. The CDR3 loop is CASSPGPLPNSPLHF. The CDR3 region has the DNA TGTGCCAGTAGTCCGGGGCCCCTACCTAACTCACCCCTCCACTTT.

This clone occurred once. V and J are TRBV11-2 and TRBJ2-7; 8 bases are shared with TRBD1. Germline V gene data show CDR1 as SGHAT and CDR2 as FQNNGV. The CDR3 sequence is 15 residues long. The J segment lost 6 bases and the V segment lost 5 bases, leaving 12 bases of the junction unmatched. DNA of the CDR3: TGTGCCAGCAGCCCCTCGACAGGGGCGCACGTCGAGCAGTACTTC. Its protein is CASSPSTGAHVEQYF.

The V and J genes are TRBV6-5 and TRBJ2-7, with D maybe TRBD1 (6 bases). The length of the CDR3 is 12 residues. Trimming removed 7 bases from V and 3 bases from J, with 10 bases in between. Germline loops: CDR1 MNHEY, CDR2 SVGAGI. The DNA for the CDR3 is TGTGCCAGCACAACAGGGCTCTACGAGCAGTACTTC. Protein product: CASTTGLYEQYF.

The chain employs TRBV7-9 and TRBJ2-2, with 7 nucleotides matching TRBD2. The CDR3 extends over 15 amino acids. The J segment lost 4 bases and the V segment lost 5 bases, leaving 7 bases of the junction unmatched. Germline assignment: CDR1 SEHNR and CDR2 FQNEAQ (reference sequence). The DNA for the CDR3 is TGTGCCAGCAGCACATGGGAGCGGGGCACCGGGGAGCTGTTTTTT. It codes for CASSTWERGTGELFF.

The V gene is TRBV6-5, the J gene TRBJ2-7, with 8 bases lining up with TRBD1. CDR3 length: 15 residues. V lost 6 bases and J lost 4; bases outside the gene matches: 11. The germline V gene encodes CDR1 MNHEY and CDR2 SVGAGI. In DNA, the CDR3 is TGTGCCAGCAGAGCGGGTCAGGGGGCAACGTACGAGCAGTACTTC. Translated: CASRAGQGATYEQYF.

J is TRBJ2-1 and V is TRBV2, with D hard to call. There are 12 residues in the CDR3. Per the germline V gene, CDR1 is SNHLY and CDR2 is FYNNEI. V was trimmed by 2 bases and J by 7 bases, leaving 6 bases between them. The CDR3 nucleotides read TGTGCCAGCAGTGAACTGGGGAATGAGCAGTTCTTC. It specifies CASSELGNEQFF. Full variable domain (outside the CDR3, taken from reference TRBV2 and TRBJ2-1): EPEVTQTPSHQVTQMGQEVILRCVPISNHLYFYWYRQILGQKVEFLVSFYNNEISEKSEIFDDQFSVERPDGSNFTLKIRSTKLEDSAMYFCASSELGNEQFFGPGTRLTVL.

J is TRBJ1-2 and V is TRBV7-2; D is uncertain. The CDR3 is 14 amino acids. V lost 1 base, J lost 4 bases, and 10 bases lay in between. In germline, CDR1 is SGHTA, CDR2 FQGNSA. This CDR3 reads CASSLEVSLYGYTF. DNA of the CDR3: TGTGCCAGCAGCTTAGAGGTCAGCCTCTATGGCTACACCTTC.

CDR3 nucleotide sequence: TGCGCCAGCAGTCGTGCCGGGACAGACTCCTTGGAGCCCCAGCATTTT. Translated, it gives CASSRAGTDSLEPQHF. This chain uses TRBV23-1 with TRBJ1-5, with 7 positions matching TRBD1. TRBV23-1 has ORF status, its function being uncertain. V dropped 4 bases and J dropped 8; count of bases not matched to a gene: 14. This CDR3 is built from 16 residues.

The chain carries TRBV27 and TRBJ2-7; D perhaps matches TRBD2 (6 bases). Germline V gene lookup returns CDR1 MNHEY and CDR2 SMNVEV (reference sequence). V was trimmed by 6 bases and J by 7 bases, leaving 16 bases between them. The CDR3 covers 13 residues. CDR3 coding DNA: TGTGCCAGCAGACTAGCCGCTCGGAAGGAGCAGTACTTC. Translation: CASRLAARKEQYF.

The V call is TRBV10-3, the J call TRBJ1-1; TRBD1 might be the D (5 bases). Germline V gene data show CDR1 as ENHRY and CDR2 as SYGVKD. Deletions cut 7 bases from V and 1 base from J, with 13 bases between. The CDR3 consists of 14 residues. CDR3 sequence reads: CAITGGTENTEAFF. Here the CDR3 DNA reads TGTGCCATCACCGGCGGGACGGAGAACACTGAAGCTTTCTTT.

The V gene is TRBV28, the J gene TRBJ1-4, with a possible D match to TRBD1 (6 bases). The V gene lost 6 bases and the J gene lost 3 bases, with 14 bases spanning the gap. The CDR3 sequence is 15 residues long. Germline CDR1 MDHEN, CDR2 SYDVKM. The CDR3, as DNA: TGTGCCAGCAGCTTCAGGACAGTTTCTAATGAAAAACTGTTTTTT. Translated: CASSFRTVSNEKLFF.

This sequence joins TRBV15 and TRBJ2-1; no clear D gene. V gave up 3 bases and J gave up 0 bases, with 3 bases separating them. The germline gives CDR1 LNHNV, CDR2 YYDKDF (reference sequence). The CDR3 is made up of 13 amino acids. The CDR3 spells CATSSGSYNEQFF. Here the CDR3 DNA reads TGTGCCACCAGCAGTGGCTCCTACAATGAGCAGTTCTTC.

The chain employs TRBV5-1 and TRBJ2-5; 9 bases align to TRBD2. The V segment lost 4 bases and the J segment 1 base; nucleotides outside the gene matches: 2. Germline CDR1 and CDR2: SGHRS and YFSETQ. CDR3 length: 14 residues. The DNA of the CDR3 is TGCGCCAGCAGCCGGACTAGCGCCCAAGAGACCCAGTACTTC. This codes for CASSRTSAQETQYF.

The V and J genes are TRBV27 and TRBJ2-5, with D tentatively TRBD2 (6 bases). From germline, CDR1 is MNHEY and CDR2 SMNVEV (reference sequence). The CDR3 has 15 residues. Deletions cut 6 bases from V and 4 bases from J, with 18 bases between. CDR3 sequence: CASSLFKGGTETQYF. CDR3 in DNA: TGTGCCAGCAGCCTTTTTAAGGGAGGCACAGAGACCCAGTACTTC.

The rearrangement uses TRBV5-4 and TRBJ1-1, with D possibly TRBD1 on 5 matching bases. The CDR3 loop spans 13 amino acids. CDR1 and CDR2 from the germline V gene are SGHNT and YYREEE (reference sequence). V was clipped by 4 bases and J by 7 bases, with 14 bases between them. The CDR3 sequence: CASSLLQDVEAFF. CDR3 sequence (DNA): TGTGCCAGCAGCCTGCTACAGGACGTTGAAGCTTTCTTT.

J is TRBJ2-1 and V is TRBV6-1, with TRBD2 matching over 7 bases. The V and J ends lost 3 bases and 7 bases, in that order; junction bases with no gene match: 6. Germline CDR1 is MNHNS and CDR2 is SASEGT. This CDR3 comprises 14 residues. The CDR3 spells CASSEQPGGNEQFF. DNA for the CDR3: TGTGCCAGCAGTGAGCAACCCGGGGGGAATGAGCAGTTCTTC.

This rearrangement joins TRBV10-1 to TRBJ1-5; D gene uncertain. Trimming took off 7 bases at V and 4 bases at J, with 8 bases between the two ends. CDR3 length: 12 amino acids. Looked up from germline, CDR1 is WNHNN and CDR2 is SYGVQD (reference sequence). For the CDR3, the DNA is TGCGCCAGCATCGGTAAAAATCAGCCCCAGCATTTT. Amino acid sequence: CASIGKNQPQHF.

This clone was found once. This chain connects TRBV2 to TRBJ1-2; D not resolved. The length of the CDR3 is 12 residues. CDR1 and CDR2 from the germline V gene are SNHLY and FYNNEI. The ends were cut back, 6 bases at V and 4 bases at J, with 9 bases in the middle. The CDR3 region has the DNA TGTGCCAGCAGGCCTGGGAGCTATGGCTACACCTTC. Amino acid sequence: CASRPGSYGYTF.

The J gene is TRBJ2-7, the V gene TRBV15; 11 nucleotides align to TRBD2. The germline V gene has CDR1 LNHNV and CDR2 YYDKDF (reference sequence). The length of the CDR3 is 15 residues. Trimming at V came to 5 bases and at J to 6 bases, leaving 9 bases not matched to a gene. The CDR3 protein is CATSGRLAGRVEQYF. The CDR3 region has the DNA TGTGCCACCAGCGGGAGACTAGCGGGACGCGTCGAGCAGTACTTC. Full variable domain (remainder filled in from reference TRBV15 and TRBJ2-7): DAMVIQNPRYQVTQFGKPVTLSCSQTLNHNVMYWYQQKSSQAPKLLFHYYDKDFNNEADTPDNFQSRRPNTSFCFLDIRSPGLGDTAMYLCATSGRLAGRVEQYFGPGTRLTVT.

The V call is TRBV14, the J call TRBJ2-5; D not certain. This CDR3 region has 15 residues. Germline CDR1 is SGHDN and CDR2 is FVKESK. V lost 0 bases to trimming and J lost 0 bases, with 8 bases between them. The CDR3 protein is CASSQEKVYQETQYF. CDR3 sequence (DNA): TGTGCCAGCAGCCAAGAAAAGGTTTACCAAGAGACCCAGTACTTC.